This TCR beta chain emerged from a study of tumor-infiltrating lymphocytes in oesophageal squamous cell carcinoma. This clonotype ranks as medium-sized (0.01 to 0.1%). TCRdb re-called the PCR reads through MiXCR, storing one row per CDR3 protein. The sample shows about 17,000 distinct CDR3 sequences, less than 55% of them seen only once. There are 14 residues in the CDR3. Germline V gives CDR1 MDHEN, CDR2 SYDVKM. The V segment lost 6 bases and the J segment 2 bases; nucleotides outside the gene matches: 6. The sequence was collected from a female donor with esophageal squamous cell carcinoma. The sequenced sample was normal esophageal tissue next to the tumor. J is TRBJ1-1 and V is TRBV28, with 7 bases that match TRBD1. The CDR3 DNA reads TGTGCCAGCAGCTCGGGAGGGGGCAACACTGAAGCTTTCTTT. The encoded protein is CASSSGGGNTEAFF.